A selection of T cell receptor beta chains follows, all from one sample in a study of blood T cell repertoires in COVID-19. TCRdb keeps only in-frame clones here, not all; method: immunoSEQ multiplex PCR. The sample yields approximately 140,000 clones, about 88% seen once. The sequenced sample consisted of peripheral blood. The receptor source for this set is a human donor with COVID-19, enrolled during active disease. The donor label of this sample is uncertain. CDR3s include the opening cysteine and the closing phenylalanine or tryptophan. D genes are given only for firm matches. Size is omitted from some rows. Given values are once, few, many or a class for expanded clones.

clone_size: .
d_call: .
j_call: TRBJ1-2
cdr3_length: 13
v_call: TRBV12-3/TRBV12-4
cdr3_nt: TGTGCCAGCAGTTTAAGAGCGGACTATGGCTACACCTTC
cdr3_aa: CASSLRADYGYTF

clone_size: .
d_call: .
j_call: TRBJ1-2
cdr3_length: 15
v_call: TRBV19
cdr3_nt: TGTGCCAGTAGTATAGGAGGCCAGTCATCGAGGGGCTACACCTTC
cdr3_aa: CASSIGGQSSRGYTF

clone_size: .
d_call: .
j_call: TRBJ1-2
cdr3_length: 13
v_call: TRBV12-3/TRBV12-4
cdr3_nt: TGTGCCAGCAGTAACAGGGTAGACTATGGCTACACCTTC
cdr3_aa: CASSNRVDYGYTF

clone_size: .
d_call: TRBD1
j_call: TRBJ1-5
cdr3_length: 15
v_call: TRBV7-2
cdr3_nt: TGTGCCAGCAGCCCGGACAGGGGAGCGGAGCAGCCCCAGCATTTT
cdr3_aa: CASSPDRGAEQPQHF

clone_size: .
d_call: .
j_call: TRBJ1-2
cdr3_length: 13
v_call: TRBV19
cdr3_nt: TGTGCCAGTAGGCAACAGGGCTCCGGTGGCTACACCTTC
cdr3_aa: CASRQQGSGGYTF

clone_size: .
d_call: .
j_call: TRBJ1-5
cdr3_length: 14
v_call: TRBV13
cdr3_nt: TGTGCCAGCAGCTCTCGGAGGCGAAATCAGCCCCAGCATTTT
cdr3_aa: CASSSRRRNQPQHF

clone_size: .
d_call: .
j_call: TRBJ2-7
cdr3_length: 14
v_call: TRBV9
cdr3_nt: TGTGCCAGCAGTCCTTTTCTTAGCTCCTACGAGCAGTACTTC
cdr3_aa: CASSPFLSSYEQYF

clone_size: once
d_call: .
j_call: TRBJ2-2
cdr3_length: 17
v_call: TRBV9
cdr3_nt: TGTGCCAGCAGCCCTAATACCGCGCTAGCGAGTGGCGGGGAGCTGTTTTTT
cdr3_aa: CASSPNTALASGGELFF

clone_size: once
d_call: .
j_call: TRBJ2-7
cdr3_length: 14
v_call: TRBV7-5
cdr3_nt: TGTGTCAGAAGCACGAGAATGGGCAGCTACGAGCAGTACTTC
cdr3_aa: CVRSTRMGSYEQYF

clone_size: .
d_call: TRBD1
j_call: TRBJ1-2
cdr3_length: 18
v_call: TRBV5-1
cdr3_nt: TGCGCCAGCAGCTACTCCCATATTATTCCGACAGGGGAGAGCGGCTACACCTTC
cdr3_aa: CASSYSHIIPTGESGYTF

clone_size: .
d_call: TRBD1
j_call: TRBJ1-3
cdr3_length: 16
v_call: TRBV19
cdr3_nt: TGTGCCAGCCGACCCCGGGACAGCCCTTCTGGAAACACCATATATTTT
cdr3_aa: CASRPRDSPSGNTIYF

clone_size: .
d_call: .
j_call: TRBJ1-3
cdr3_length: 14
v_call: TRBV9
cdr3_nt: TGTGCCAGCAGCGTTGAGGGTGCTGGAAACACCATATATTTT
cdr3_aa: CASSVEGAGNTIYF

clone_size: .
d_call: .
j_call: TRBJ1-1
cdr3_length: 14
v_call: TRBV18
cdr3_nt: TGTGCCAGCTCAGTAAACAGGAGGAACACTGAAGCTTTCTTT
cdr3_aa: CASSVNRRNTEAFF

clone_size: .
d_call: .
j_call: TRBJ1-1
cdr3_length: 13
v_call: TRBV28
cdr3_nt: TGTGCCAGCAGTTTATCCACAAGGGGAGAAGCTTTCTTT
cdr3_aa: CASSLSTRGEAFF

clone_size: .
d_call: .
j_call: TRBJ1-6
cdr3_length: 15
v_call: TRBV14
cdr3_nt: TGTGCCAGCAGCCTCGGGGGGGGGAATAATTCACCCCTCCACTTT
cdr3_aa: CASSLGGGNNSPLHF

clone_size: .
d_call: TRBD1
j_call: TRBJ1-5
cdr3_length: 13
v_call: TRBV5-1
cdr3_nt: TGCGCCAGCAGCTTAACAGGGGCCCAGCCCCAGCATTTT
cdr3_aa: CASSLTGAQPQHF

clone_size: .
d_call: TRBD2
j_call: TRBJ2-2
cdr3_length: 17
v_call: TRBV5-4
cdr3_nt: TGTGCCAGCAGCAGACTAGCGGGGGCCTCTGTCACCGGGGAGCTGTTTTTT
cdr3_aa: CASSRLAGASVTGELFF

clone_size: few
d_call: TRBD1
j_call: TRBJ2-3
cdr3_length: 14
v_call: TRBV10-1
cdr3_nt: TGCGCCAGCAGTGCGGGGACAGGGGGAGATACGCAGTATTTT
cdr3_aa: CASSAGTGGDTQYF

clone_size: once
d_call: TRBD1
j_call: TRBJ1-1
cdr3_length: 16
v_call: TRBV19
cdr3_nt: TGTGCCAGTAGTACCCCACAGGGGGCGTTTGGCACTGAAGCTTTCTTT
cdr3_aa: CASSTPQGAFGTEAFF

clone_size: .
d_call: .
j_call: TRBJ2-1
cdr3_length: 12
v_call: TRBV12-3/TRBV12-4
cdr3_nt: TGTGCCAGCAGTTTTCAGGGTAATGAGCAGTTCTTC
cdr3_aa: CASSFQGNEQFF

clone_size: .
d_call: .
j_call: TRBJ2-3
cdr3_length: 13
v_call: TRBV5-1
cdr3_nt: TGCGCCAGCAGCGAGCGAACAACAGATACGCAGTATTTT
cdr3_aa: CASSERTTDTQYF

clone_size: .
d_call: TRBD1
j_call: TRBJ2-7
cdr3_length: 17
v_call: TRBV27
cdr3_nt: TGTGCCAGCAGTTTGGGGCTCCTGGGACAGGGGATGTACGAGCAGTACTTC
cdr3_aa: CASSLGLLGQGMYEQYF

clone_size: once
d_call: TRBD1
j_call: TRBJ1-2
cdr3_length: 16
v_call: TRBV7-9
cdr3_nt: TGTGCCAGCAGCGCGGACAGGGGGCGCAGGAGGTATGGCTACACCTTC
cdr3_aa: CASSADRGRRRYGYTF

clone_size: .
d_call: TRBD1
j_call: TRBJ2-2
cdr3_length: 15
v_call: TRBV3-1/TRBV3-2
cdr3_nt: TGTGCCAGCAGGCGACAGGGTGTTAATGCCGGGGAGCTGTTTTTT
cdr3_aa: CASRRQGVNAGELFF

clone_size: .
d_call: .
j_call: TRBJ1-3
cdr3_length: 17
v_call: TRBV4-1
cdr3_nt: TGCGCCAGCAGCCCCGGCCCCCAGGGTTTAACTGGAAACACCATATATTTT
cdr3_aa: CASSPGPQGLTGNTIYF

clone_size: .
d_call: TRBD1
j_call: TRBJ1-1
cdr3_length: 11
v_call: TRBV6-5
cdr3_nt: TGTGCCAGCAGTAGCAGGGGGCAAGCTTTCTTT
cdr3_aa: CASSSRGQAFF

clone_size: .
d_call: .
j_call: TRBJ2-1
cdr3_length: 13
v_call: TRBV6-1
cdr3_nt: TGTGCCAGCAGTGAACAGGCGATCAATGAGCAGTTCTTC
cdr3_aa: CASSEQAINEQFF

clone_size: .
d_call: TRBD1
j_call: TRBJ2-1
cdr3_length: 16
v_call: TRBV11-2
cdr3_nt: TGTGCCAGCAGTTCGAGGCGTCAGGGGGCGCTCAATGAGCAGTTCTTC
cdr3_aa: CASSSRRQGALNEQFF

clone_size: .
d_call: TRBD1
j_call: TRBJ1-4
cdr3_length: 14
v_call: TRBV11-2
cdr3_nt: TGTGCCAGCAGCTTGGACAGGGGTAGTGAAAAACTGTTTTTT
cdr3_aa: CASSLDRGSEKLFF

clone_size: .
d_call: .
j_call: TRBJ2-5
cdr3_length: 14
v_call: TRBV10-3
cdr3_nt: TGTGCCATCAGTGAAGGCGGAATCCAAGAGACCCAGTACTTC
cdr3_aa: CAISEGGIQETQYF

clone_size: .
d_call: TRBD1
j_call: TRBJ2-7
cdr3_length: 15
v_call: TRBV7-8
cdr3_nt: TGTGCCAGCAGGGGACCGGGACAGAGCTCCTACGAGCAGTACTTC
cdr3_aa: CASRGPGQSSYEQYF

clone_size: .
d_call: TRBD2
j_call: TRBJ2-5
cdr3_length: 13
v_call: TRBV12-3/TRBV12-4
cdr3_nt: TGTGCCAGCGGGCGGGGGGGCCAAGAGACCCAGTACTTC
cdr3_aa: CASGRGGQETQYF

clone_size: .
d_call: TRBD1
j_call: TRBJ2-3
cdr3_length: 13
v_call: TRBV12-3/TRBV12-4
cdr3_nt: TGTGCCAGCAGCCCGGGACAGGGAGCAACGCAGTATTTT
cdr3_aa: CASSPGQGATQYF

clone_size: .
d_call: TRBD2
j_call: TRBJ2-6
cdr3_length: 18
v_call: TRBV28
cdr3_nt: TGTGCCAGCAGTCTGAACCCCCCGGGGGGCTCTGGGGCCAACGTCCTGACTTTC
cdr3_aa: CASSLNPPGGSGANVLTF

clone_size: .
d_call: TRBD1
j_call: TRBJ2-2
cdr3_length: 16
v_call: TRBV25-1
cdr3_nt: TGTGCCAGCAGCCAAGGGACAGGTTCCAACACCGGGGAGCTGTTTTTT
cdr3_aa: CASSQGTGSNTGELFF

clone_size: once
d_call: TRBD2
j_call: TRBJ2-1
cdr3_length: 14
v_call: TRBV6-6
cdr3_nt: TGTGCCAGCACCCGGGCGGGGGGCCTAGGTGAGCAGTTCTTC
cdr3_aa: CASTRAGGLGEQFF

clone_size: .
d_call: TRBD2
j_call: TRBJ2-4
cdr3_length: 18
v_call: TRBV4-1
cdr3_nt: TGCGCCAGCAGCCCCGGACTAGCGGGGGGTGCCGCCAAAAACATTCAGTACTTC
cdr3_aa: CASSPGLAGGAAKNIQYF

clone_size: .
d_call: TRBD2
j_call: TRBJ2-3
cdr3_length: 16
v_call: TRBV7-6
cdr3_nt: TGTGCCAGCTCCCTCGGGGGGAACGGGGGGGCCGGTACGCAGTATTTT
cdr3_aa: CASSLGGNGGAGTQYF

clone_size: once
d_call: TRBD1
j_call: TRBJ2-7
cdr3_length: 16
v_call: TRBV4-1
cdr3_nt: TGCGCCAGCAGCCAAGTTTCGGGGACAGAGTCCTACGAGCAGTACTTC
cdr3_aa: CASSQVSGTESYEQYF

clone_size: few
d_call: .
j_call: TRBJ2-5
cdr3_length: 14
v_call: TRBV21-1
cdr3_nt: TGTGCCAGCAGCAGGGGACAGGGCCAAGAGACCCAGTACTTC
cdr3_aa: CASSRGQGQETQYF

clone_size: .
d_call: .
j_call: TRBJ1-6
cdr3_length: 16
v_call: TRBV7-9
cdr3_nt: TGTGCCAGCAGCCCAGCGGACGGGGAGATTAATTCACCCCTCCACTTT
cdr3_aa: CASSPADGEINSPLHF

clone_size: .
d_call: .
j_call: TRBJ2-7
cdr3_length: 13
v_call: TRBV28
cdr3_nt: TGTGCCAGCAGTTTATCTGGGCACTACGAGCAGTACTTC
cdr3_aa: CASSLSGHYEQYF

clone_size: few
d_call: TRBD2
j_call: TRBJ2-7
cdr3_length: 15
v_call: TRBV18
cdr3_nt: TGTGCCAGCTCAGCCGGACTAGCGGCCATCTACGAGCAGTACTTC
cdr3_aa: CASSAGLAAIYEQYF

clone_size: .
d_call: TRBD1
j_call: TRBJ1-2
cdr3_length: 17
v_call: TRBV4-2
cdr3_nt: TGTGCCAGCAGCCACGGGACAGGGAGGGATTCTAACTATGGCTACACCTTC
cdr3_aa: CASSHGTGRDSNYGYTF

clone_size: .
d_call: .
j_call: TRBJ2-3
cdr3_length: 16
v_call: TRBV28
cdr3_nt: TGTGCCAGCAGTTTCTTTTTGGGGACTAGCACAGATACGCAGTATTTT
cdr3_aa: CASSFFLGTSTDTQYF

clone_size: once
d_call: TRBD1
j_call: TRBJ2-7
cdr3_length: 20
v_call: TRBV6-1
cdr3_nt: TGTGCCAGCAGTGTTAAATGGGACAGGGGCCATCCTCATCCCTCCTACGAGCAGTACTTC
cdr3_aa: CASSVKWDRGHPHPSYEQYF

clone_size: once
d_call: .
j_call: TRBJ1-6
cdr3_length: 14
v_call: TRBV11-2
cdr3_nt: TGTGCCAGCAGTCGGGGGGGCGTACGTTCACCCCTCCACTTT
cdr3_aa: CASSRGGVRSPLHF

clone_size: .
d_call: TRBD1
j_call: TRBJ1-3
cdr3_length: 15
v_call: TRBV9
cdr3_nt: TGTGCCAGCAGCGTAGCCCAGGGGGGTGGAAACACCATATATTTT
cdr3_aa: CASSVAQGGGNTIYF

clone_size: .
d_call: .
j_call: TRBJ2-7
cdr3_length: 12
v_call: TRBV5-1
cdr3_nt: TGCGCCAGCAGCTTGGCCGTGGGGAGTCAGTACTTC
cdr3_aa: CASSLAVGSQYF

clone_size: .
d_call: .
j_call: TRBJ2-2
cdr3_length: 14
v_call: TRBV27
cdr3_nt: TGTGCCAGCTCCAGGGGCGGGTACACCGGGGAGCTGTTTTTT
cdr3_aa: CASSRGGYTGELFF

clone_size: .
d_call: TRBD1
j_call: TRBJ1-6
cdr3_length: 14
v_call: TRBV2
cdr3_nt: TGTGCCAGCAGTGTGACAGGGCCGAATTCACCCCTCCACTTT
cdr3_aa: CASSVTGPNSPLHF

clone_size: .
d_call: .
j_call: TRBJ1-1
cdr3_length: 11
v_call: TRBV20-1
cdr3_nt: TGCAGTGCGAGCGCGAGTTTTTCGGCTTTCTTT
cdr3_aa: CSASASFSAFF